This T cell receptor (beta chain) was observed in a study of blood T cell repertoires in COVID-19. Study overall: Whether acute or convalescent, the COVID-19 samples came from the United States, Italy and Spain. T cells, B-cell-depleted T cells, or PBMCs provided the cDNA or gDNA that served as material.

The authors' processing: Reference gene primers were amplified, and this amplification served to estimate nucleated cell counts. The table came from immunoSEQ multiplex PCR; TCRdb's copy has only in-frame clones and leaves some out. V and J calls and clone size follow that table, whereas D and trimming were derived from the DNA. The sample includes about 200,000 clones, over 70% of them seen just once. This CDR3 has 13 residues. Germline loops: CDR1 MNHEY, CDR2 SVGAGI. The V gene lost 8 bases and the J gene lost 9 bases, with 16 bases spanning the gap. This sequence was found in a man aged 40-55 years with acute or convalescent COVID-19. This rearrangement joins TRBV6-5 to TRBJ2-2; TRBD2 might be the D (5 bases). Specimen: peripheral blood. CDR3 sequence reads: CASSEVAKRELFF. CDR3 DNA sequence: TGTGCCAGCTCGGAGGTAGCTAAGCGGGAGCTGTTTTTT.